The clone carrying this TCR beta chain appeared many times. Its target is unknown. The researchers produced TCR beta cDNA from about 510 ng total RNA with a constant-region primer. Libraries for TCR beta were built through three nested multiplex PCR rounds, which together made up a slightly modified ARM-PCR procedure. Researchers ran the first two PCR rounds for ten to eleven cycles each with TRBV1-TRBV30 forward primers and a C-beta reverse primer. From the multiplex PCR reads, TCRdb called clonotypes with MiXCR, one entry per CDR3 protein. Counted here are about 120,000 distinct CDR3 sequences, 65% occurring once; the ten biggest clones make up approximately 9.7%. Germline CDR1 MGHRA, CDR2 YSYEKL. The CDR3 runs to 13 residues. With 3 bases removed from V and 5 bases from J, the gap between germline ends came to 10 bases. This sample stems from a study of tumor-infiltrating lymphocytes in primary liver carcinoma. Across the whole study: All lesions had stage T1-T3 N0M0 and about 4.2 to 10 cm widths.

The source material, about 18-31 mg of unsorted bulk tissue, was used to co-extract RNA and DNA. The sampling covered five separate regions of each tumor. The study's findings and limits: The study found a significantly higher top-250-clone fraction in tumors than in blood (p = 0.039). Only about 8-24% of top clones showed up in all five tumor regions.

This clonotype originated in an older woman with primary liver carcinoma and hepatitis B virus infection. The source material was liver tumor tissue from sampling region 1. Subset noted: tumor region T1, superior pole. This chain links TRBV4-1 with TRBJ1-1; D may be TRBD1 (6 bases). CDR3 sequence: CASSHRTETEAFF. The CDR3 bases are TGCGCCAGCAGCCACCGGACAGAGACTGAAGCTTTCTTT.